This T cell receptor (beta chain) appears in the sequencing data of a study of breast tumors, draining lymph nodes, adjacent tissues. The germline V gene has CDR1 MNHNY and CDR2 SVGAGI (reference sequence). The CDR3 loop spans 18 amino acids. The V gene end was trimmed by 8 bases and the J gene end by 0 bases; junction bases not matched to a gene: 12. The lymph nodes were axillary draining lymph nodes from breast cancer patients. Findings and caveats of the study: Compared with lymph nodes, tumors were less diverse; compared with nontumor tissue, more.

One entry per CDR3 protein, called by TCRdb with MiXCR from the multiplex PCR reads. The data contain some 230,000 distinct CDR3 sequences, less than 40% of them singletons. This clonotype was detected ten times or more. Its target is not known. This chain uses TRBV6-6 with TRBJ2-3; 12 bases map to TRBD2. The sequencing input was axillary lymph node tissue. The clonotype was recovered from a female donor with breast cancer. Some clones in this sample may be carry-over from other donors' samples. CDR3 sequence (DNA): TGTGCCAGCGAAGTACTAGCGGGAGGTCAGACTAGCACAGATACGCAGTATTTT. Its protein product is CASEVLAGGQTSTDTQYF.